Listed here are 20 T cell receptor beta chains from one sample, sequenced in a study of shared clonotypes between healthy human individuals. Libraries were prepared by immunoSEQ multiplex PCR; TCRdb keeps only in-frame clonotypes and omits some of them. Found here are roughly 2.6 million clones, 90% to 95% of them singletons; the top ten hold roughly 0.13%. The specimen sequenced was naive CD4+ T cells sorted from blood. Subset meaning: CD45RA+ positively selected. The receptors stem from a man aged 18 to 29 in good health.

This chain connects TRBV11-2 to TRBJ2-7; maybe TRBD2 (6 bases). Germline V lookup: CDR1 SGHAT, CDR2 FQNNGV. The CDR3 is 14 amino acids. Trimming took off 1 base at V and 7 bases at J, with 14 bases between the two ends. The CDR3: CASSLGYLAREQYF. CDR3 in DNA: TGTGCCAGCAGCTTAGGATATCTAGCGCGGGAGCAGTACTTC.

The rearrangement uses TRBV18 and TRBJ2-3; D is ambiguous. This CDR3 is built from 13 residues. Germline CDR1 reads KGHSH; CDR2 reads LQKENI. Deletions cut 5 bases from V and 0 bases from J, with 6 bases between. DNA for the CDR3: TGTGCCAGCTCAGTATCTAGCACAGATACGCAGTATTTT. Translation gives CASSVSSTDTQYF.

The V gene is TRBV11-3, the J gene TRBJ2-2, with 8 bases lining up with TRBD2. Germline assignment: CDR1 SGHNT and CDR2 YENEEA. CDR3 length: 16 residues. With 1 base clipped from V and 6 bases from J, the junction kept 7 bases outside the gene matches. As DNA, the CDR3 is TGTGCCAGCAGCTTAGTGGCGGGAGGAAGTCCCGGGGAGCTGTTTTTT. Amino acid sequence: CASSLVAGGSPGELFF.

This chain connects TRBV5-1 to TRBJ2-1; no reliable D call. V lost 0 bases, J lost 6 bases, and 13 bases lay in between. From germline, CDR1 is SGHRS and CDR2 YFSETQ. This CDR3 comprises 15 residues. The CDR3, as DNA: TGCGCCAGCAGCTTGGGCCCTCCAATCGGCAATGAGCAGTTCTTC. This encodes CASSLGPPIGNEQFF.

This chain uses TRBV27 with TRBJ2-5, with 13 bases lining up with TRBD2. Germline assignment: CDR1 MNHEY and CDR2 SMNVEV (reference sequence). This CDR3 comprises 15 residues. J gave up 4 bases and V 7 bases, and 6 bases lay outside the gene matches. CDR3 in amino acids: CASTRLAGGRETQYF. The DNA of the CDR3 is TGTGCCAGCACGCGACTAGCGGGGGGCAGAGAGACCCAGTACTTC.

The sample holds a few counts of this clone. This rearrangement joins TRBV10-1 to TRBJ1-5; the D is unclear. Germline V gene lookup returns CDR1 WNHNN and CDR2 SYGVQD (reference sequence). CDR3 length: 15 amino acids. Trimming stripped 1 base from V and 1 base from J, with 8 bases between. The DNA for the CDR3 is TGCGCCAGCAGTGAGTTTCTTTCCAGCAATCAGCCCCAGCATTTT. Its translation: CASSEFLSSNQPQHF.

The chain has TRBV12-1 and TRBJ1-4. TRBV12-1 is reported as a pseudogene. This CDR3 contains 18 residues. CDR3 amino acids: CASTLELTRSATNEKLFF. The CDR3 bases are TGTGCCAGCACCCTTGAACTCACTAGGAGTGCAACTAATGAAAAACTGTTTTTT.

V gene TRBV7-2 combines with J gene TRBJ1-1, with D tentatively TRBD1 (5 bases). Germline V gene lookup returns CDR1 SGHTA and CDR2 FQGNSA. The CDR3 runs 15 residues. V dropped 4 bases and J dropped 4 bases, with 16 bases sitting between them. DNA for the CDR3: TGTGCCAGCAGCTATACCGGGACTCAGGGCACTGAAGCTTTCTTT. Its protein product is CASSYTGTQGTEAFF.

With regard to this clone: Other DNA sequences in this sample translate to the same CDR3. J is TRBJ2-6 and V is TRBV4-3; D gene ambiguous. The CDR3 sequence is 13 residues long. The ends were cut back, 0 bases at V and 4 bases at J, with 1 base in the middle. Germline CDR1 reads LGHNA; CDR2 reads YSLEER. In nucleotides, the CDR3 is TGCGCCAGCAGCCAAGAAGGGGCCAACGTCCTGACTTTC. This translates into CASSQEGANVLTF.

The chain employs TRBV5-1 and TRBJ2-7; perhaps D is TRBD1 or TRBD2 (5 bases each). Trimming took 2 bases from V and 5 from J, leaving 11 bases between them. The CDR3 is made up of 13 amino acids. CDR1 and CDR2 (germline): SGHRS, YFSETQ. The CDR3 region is CASSLGRDHEQYF. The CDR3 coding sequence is TGCGCCAGCAGCTTAGGCAGGGACCACGAGCAGTACTTC.

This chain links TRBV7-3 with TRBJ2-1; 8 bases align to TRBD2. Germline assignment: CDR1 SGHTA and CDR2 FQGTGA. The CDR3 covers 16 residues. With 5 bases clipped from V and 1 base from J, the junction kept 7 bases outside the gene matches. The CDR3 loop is CASSQSLAVSYNEQFF. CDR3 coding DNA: TGTGCCAGCAGCCAATCACTAGCGGTGTCCTACAATGAGCAGTTCTTC.

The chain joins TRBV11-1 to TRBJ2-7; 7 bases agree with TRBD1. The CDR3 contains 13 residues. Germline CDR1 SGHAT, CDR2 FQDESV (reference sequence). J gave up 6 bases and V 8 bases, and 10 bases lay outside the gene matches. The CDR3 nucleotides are TGTGCCAGCGGCCGACAGGGACGGACCGAGCAGTACTTC. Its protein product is CASGRQGRTEQYF. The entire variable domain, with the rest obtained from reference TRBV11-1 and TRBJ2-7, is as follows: EAEVAQSPRYKITEKSQAVAFWCDPISGHATLYWYRQILGQGPELLVQFQDESVVDDSQLPKDRFSAERLKGVDSTLKIQPAELGDSAMYLCASGRQGRTEQYFGPGTRLTVT.

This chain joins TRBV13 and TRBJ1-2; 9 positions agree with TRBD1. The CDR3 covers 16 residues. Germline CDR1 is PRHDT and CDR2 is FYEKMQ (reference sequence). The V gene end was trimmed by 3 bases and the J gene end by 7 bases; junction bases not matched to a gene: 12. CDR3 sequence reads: CASSFRDREELGGYTF. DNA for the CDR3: TGTGCCAGCAGCTTCCGGGACAGGGAGGAACTAGGTGGCTACACCTTC.

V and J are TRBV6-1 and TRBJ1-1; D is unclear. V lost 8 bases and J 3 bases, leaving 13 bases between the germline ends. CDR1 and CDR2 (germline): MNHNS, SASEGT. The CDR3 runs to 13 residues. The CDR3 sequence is CASRWTSDTEAFF. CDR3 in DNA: TGTGCCAGCCGCTGGACTAGCGACACTGAAGCTTTCTTT.

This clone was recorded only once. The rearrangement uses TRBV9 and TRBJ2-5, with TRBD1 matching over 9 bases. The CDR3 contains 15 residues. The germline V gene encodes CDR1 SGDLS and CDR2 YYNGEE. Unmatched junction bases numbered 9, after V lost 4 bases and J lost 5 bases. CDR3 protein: CASSPRATGGETQYF. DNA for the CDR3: TGTGCCAGCAGCCCTAGGGCGACAGGGGGGGAGACCCAGTACTTC.

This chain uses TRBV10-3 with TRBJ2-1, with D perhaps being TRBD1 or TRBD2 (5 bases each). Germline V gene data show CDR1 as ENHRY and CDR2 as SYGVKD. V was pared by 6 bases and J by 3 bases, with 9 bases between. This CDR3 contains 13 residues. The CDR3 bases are TGTGCCATCAGGGGGACCCTCTACAATGAGCAGTTCTTC. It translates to CAIRGTLYNEQFF.

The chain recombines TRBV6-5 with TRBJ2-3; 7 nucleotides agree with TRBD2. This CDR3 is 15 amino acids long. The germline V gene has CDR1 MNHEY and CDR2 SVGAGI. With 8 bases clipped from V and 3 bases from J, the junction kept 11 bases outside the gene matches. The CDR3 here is CASVDFRGETDTQYF. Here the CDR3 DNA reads TGTGCCAGCGTGGACTTTCGGGGGGAAACAGATACGCAGTATTTT.

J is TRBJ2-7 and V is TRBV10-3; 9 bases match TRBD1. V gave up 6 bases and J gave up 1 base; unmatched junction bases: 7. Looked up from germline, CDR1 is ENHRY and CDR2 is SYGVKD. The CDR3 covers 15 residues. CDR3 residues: CAIRWGQGGSYEQYF. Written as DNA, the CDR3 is TGTGCCATCAGGTGGGGACAGGGTGGGTCCTACGAGCAGTACTTC.

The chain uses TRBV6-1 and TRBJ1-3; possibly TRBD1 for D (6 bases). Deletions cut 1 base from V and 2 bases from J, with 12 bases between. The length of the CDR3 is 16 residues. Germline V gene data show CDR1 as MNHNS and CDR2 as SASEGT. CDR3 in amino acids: CASSEDQGMTGNTIYF. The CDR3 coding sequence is TGTGCCAGCAGTGAAGATCAGGGGATGACTGGAAACACCATATATTTT.

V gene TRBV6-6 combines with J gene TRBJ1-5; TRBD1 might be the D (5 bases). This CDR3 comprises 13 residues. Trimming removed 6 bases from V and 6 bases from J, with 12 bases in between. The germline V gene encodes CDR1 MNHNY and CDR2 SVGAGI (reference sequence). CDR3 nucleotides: TGTGCCAGCAGCTGGGACGTCGGTCAGCCCCAGCATTTT. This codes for CASSWDVGQPQHF.